Given below is one T cell receptor beta chain in context. The entry originates in a study of T cells expressing NK-cell markers. Study-wide background: The authors sequenced eight donors, of whom seven were HCMV-seropositive and one was seronegative.

The V gene's germline CDR1 is DFQATT and CDR2 SNEGSKA (reference sequence). The CDR3 contains 14 residues. TCRdb re-called the 5' RACE reads and shows each CDR3 protein once, DNA omitted. The table for this sample gives about 260,000 distinct CDR3 sequences. This clonotype was obtained from a woman aged 18 to 75 in good health. This chain links TRBV20-1 with TRBJ2-2; without DNA, the TCRdb call of TRBD1 cannot be checked. Specimen: blood T cells: a sorted CD56 or NKG2C T cell subset, CD4+ or CD8+ T cells, or bulk PBMC T cells (not recorded which). CDR3 residues: CSARVLQGAGELFF.